A single sample gave rise to the 27 T cell receptor beta chains below, sequenced in a study of blood T cell repertoires in COVID-19. Profiling relied on immunoSEQ multiplex PCR, and the TCRdb table lists in-frame clones only, not all of them. The sample lists hundreds of thousands of clones; 81% were seen once. The sequencing sample was made of peripheral blood. These receptors were obtained from a woman of 80 years or more with COVID-19, enrolled during active disease.

This sequence joins TRBV6-5 and TRBJ2-1; perhaps TRBD2 as D (5 bases). This CDR3 is built from 15 residues. V was clipped by 11 bases and J by 10 bases, with 27 bases between them. CDR1 and CDR2 (germline): MNHEY, SVGAGI. CDR3 in DNA: TGTGCCGTCCCAAGGGAAATCGGGCGGGCGGTAGAGCAGTTCTTC. It is translated as CAVPREIGRAVEQFF.

This clone has a handful of counts. CDR3 protein: CASSFGGSLEQYF. DNA for the CDR3: TGTGCCAGCAGTTTTGGGGGGTCGCTCGAGCAGTACTTC. This chain links TRBV12-3 or TRBV12-4 with TRBJ2-7, with D tentatively TRBD2 (6 bases). CDR3 length: 13 residues. V was pared by 3 bases and J by 6 bases, with 12 bases between.

This chain links TRBV19 with TRBJ2-1; 8 nucleotides line up with TRBD1. This CDR3 has 14 residues. Trimming removed 3 bases from V and 6 bases from J; junction bases left unmatched: 4. Germline V gives CDR1 LNHDA, CDR2 SQIVND (reference sequence). The CDR3 loop is CASSIQGAGNEQFF. The CDR3 DNA is TGTGCCAGTAGTATCCAGGGGGCGGGCAATGAGCAGTTCTTC.

In DNA form, the CDR3 reads TGTGCCAGCAGTTCTGGGACAGGGAGAGCTTTCTTT. This gives the protein CASSSGTGRAFF. The rearrangement uses TRBV12-3 or TRBV12-4 and TRBJ1-1, with 9 bases fitting TRBD1. With V trimmed by 4 bases and J by 10 bases, 4 bases remained unmatched. The length of the CDR3 is 12 residues.

The J gene is TRBJ2-5, the V gene TRBV5-8; 7 bases align to TRBD1. Losses at the gene ends were 3 bases for V and 4 bases for J; bases not matched to a gene: 6. Germline assignment: CDR1 SGHTS and CDR2 YDEGEE. There are 14 residues in the CDR3. The CDR3 sequence is CASSWTGVGETQYF. In DNA, the CDR3 is TGTGCCAGCAGCTGGACAGGAGTGGGAGAGACCCAGTACTTC.

This chain joins TRBV18 and TRBJ2-7; TRBD2 aligns across 10 bases. Losses at the gene ends were 1 base for V and 7 bases for J; bases not matched to a gene: 1. The CDR3 sequence is 13 residues long. Germline V gene lookup returns CDR1 KGHSH and CDR2 LQKENI. The DNA for the CDR3 is TGTGCCAGCTCACCACAGCGGGAGGGAGAGCAGTACTTC. This sequence encodes CASSPQREGEQYF.

The rearrangement links TRBV9 to TRBJ1-5; TRBD1 might be the D (6 bases). CDR3 length equals 15 residues. Germline values: CDR1 SGDLS, CDR2 YYNGEE. Deletions cut 3 bases from V and 4 bases from J, with 14 bases between. The CDR3 region is CASSGRGGRNQPQHF. The CDR3 DNA reads as TGTGCCAGCAGCGGGCGGGGGGGCAGGAATCAGCCCCAGCATTTT.

This chain joins TRBV7-9 and TRBJ1-6, with a weak D call TRBD1 (6 bases). This CDR3 spans 16 amino acids. The germline V and J ends were trimmed by 5 bases and 7 bases, with 18 bases remaining between them. Germline lookup yields CDR1 SEHNR and CDR2 FQNEAQ (reference sequence). The CDR3 loop is CASSPSQGQGNSPLHF. The CDR3 DNA reads as TGTGCCAGCAGCCCATCCCAGGGACAAGGAAATTCACCCCTCCACTTT.

This sequence joins TRBV2 and TRBJ2-3, with 13 positions matching TRBD2. CDR3 length equals 18 residues. Looked up from germline, CDR1 is SNHLY and CDR2 is FYNNEI. The ends lost 4 bases at V and 2 bases at J; junction bases unmatched: 9. The CDR3 protein is CASSGDKTSGRTTDTQYF. The DNA of the CDR3 is TGTGCCAGCAGTGGGGACAAGACTAGCGGGAGGACCACAGATACGCAGTATTTT.

The CDR3 sequence is CASSYSFSGNTIYF. The DNA of the CDR3 is TGTGCCAGCAGTTATTCTTTCTCTGGAAACACCATATATTTT. V gene TRBV6-2 or TRBV6-3 combines with J gene TRBJ1-3; D unresolved. The CDR3 loop spans 14 amino acids. V dropped 3 bases and J dropped 0 bases, with 6 bases sitting between them. CDR1 and CDR2 (germline): MNHEY, SVGEGT.

V gene TRBV5-5 combines with J gene TRBJ2-7; D is possibly TRBD2 (5 bases). Between the trimmed V and J ends, which lost 0 bases and 2 bases, there was a span of 9 bases. The germline CDR1 and CDR2 sequences are SGHKS and YYEKEE (reference sequence). The CDR3 has 14 residues. For the CDR3, the DNA is TGTGCCAGCAGCTTGGGGCGGACTCCCTACGAGCAGTACTTC. Its protein is CASSLGRTPYEQYF.

V is TRBV5-1 and J is TRBJ1-1; possible D gene TRBD1, 5 bases. Germline-derived CDR1 and CDR2 are SGHRS and YFSETQ. Between the trimmed V and J ends, which lost 4 bases and 0 bases, there was a span of 13 bases. The CDR3 loop spans 15 amino acids. The CDR3 DNA is TGCGCCAGCAGCCGATCAGACAGCATGAACACTGAAGCTTTCTTT. Translation gives CASSRSDSMNTEAFF. Variable domain in full (rest from reference TRBV5-1 and TRBJ1-1): KAGVTQTPRYLIKTRGQQVTLSCSPISGHRSVSWYQQTPGQGLQFLFEYFSETQRNKGNFPGRFSGRQFSNSRSEMNVSTLELGDSALYLCASSRSDSMNTEAFFGQGTRLTVV.

The chain joins TRBV5-4 to TRBJ2-1; 8 bases are shared with TRBD2. Trimming took 2 bases from V and 8 from J; bases not matched to a gene: 3. The length of the CDR3 is 13 residues. Germline assignment: CDR1 SGHNT and CDR2 YYREEE (reference sequence). The CDR3 loop reads CASSFLAGDEQFF. CDR3 sequence (DNA): TGTGCCAGCAGCTTCCTAGCGGGCGATGAGCAGTTCTTC.

The gene calls are TRBV11-1 and TRBJ2-7; no firm D call. Trimming pared 5 bases from V and 0 bases from J, leaving 11 bases between. From germline, CDR1 is SGHAT and CDR2 FQDESV (reference sequence). The CDR3 loop spans 14 amino acids. The CDR3 DNA is TGTGCCAGCAGCATTACTGTGAGCTCCTACGAGCAGTACTTC. Its translation: CASSITVSSYEQYF.

V gene TRBV7-8 combines with J gene TRBJ1-2; possible D gene TRBD1, 5 bases. Germline V lookup: CDR1 SGHVS, CDR2 FQNEAQ. Between the trimmed V and J ends, which lost 5 bases and 3 bases, there was a span of 13 bases. The CDR3 is 14 residues long. The CDR3, as DNA: TGTGCCAGCAGCCAAACCGGGACTGACTATGGCTACACCTTC. Translating it yields CASSQTGTDYGYTF.

The rearrangement uses TRBV11-2 and TRBJ1-2; 7 bases are shared with TRBD1. V shed 5 bases and J 2 bases; nucleotides not matched to a gene: 5. Germline V CDR1 and CDR2: SGHAT, FQNNGV. This CDR3 is built from 14 residues. CDR3 sequence reads: CASSPDRENYGYTF. The CDR3, as DNA: TGTGCCAGCAGCCCCGACAGGGAGAACTATGGCTACACCTTC.

The chain couples TRBV5-6 to TRBJ1-6; 8 bases map to TRBD1. Germline V gives CDR1 SGHDT, CDR2 YYEEEE. The trim removed 5 bases at V and 5 bases at J, leaving 12 bases unmatched. This CDR3 is 17 amino acids long. CDR3 residues: CASRGWTGIRNNSPLHF. CDR3 sequence (DNA): TGTGCCAGCAGAGGGTGGACAGGGATAAGGAATAATTCACCCCTCCACTTT.

This clone turned up a few times. The chain recombines TRBV6-5 with TRBJ1-6; D gene unclear. CDR1 and CDR2 (germline): MNHEY, SVGAGI. Trimming removed 2 bases at V and 14 bases at J, with 10 bases between. This CDR3 has 12 amino acids. CDR3 coding DNA: TGTGCCAGCAGTTACGGCGGGTTATCCCTCCACTTT. Its protein product is CASSYGGLSLHF.

The chain uses TRBV7-9 and TRBJ2-3; 7 bases line up with TRBD2. The CDR3 length is 14 residues. Trimming at V came to 6 bases and at J to 4 bases, leaving 7 bases not matched to a gene. The germline CDR1 and CDR2 sequences are SEHNR and FQNEAQ (reference sequence). This CDR3 reads CASRKRDPSDTQYF. In DNA, the CDR3 is TGTGCCAGCAGAAAGCGGGACCCTTCAGATACGCAGTATTTT.

The V call is TRBV2, the J call TRBJ2-7; D possibly corresponds to TRBD2 (5 bases). From germline, CDR1 is SNHLY and CDR2 FYNNEI. This CDR3 has 12 residues. Deletions cut 8 bases from V and 4 bases from J, with 12 bases between. The CDR3 loop is CASDRSGYEQYF. For the CDR3, the DNA is TGTGCCAGCGATCGATCGGGGTACGAGCAGTACTTC.

This rearrangement joins TRBV14 to TRBJ1-2; D uncertain. The CDR3 contains 15 residues. Germline CDR1 reads SGHDN; CDR2 reads FVKESK. V lost 0 bases and J lost 5, with 13 bases in between. The CDR3 DNA reads as TGTGCCAGCAGCCAAGAAAACGGAAAGAGGTATGGCTACACCTTC. Protein sequence: CASSQENGKRYGYTF.

The chain joins TRBV27 to TRBJ2-3, with D tentatively TRBD2 (7 bases). The germline V gene encodes CDR1 MNHEY and CDR2 SMNVEV (reference sequence). This CDR3 has 14 amino acids. V was cut by 2 bases and J by 5 bases, with 11 bases left in between. CDR3 bases: TGTGCCAGCAGTTTAGGGGGGGCAGGAGATACGCAGTATTTT. It yields the protein CASSLGGAGDTQYF.

V and J are TRBV7-2 and TRBJ1-2, with 10 bases matching TRBD1. The V gene end was trimmed by 5 bases and the J gene end by 4 bases; junction bases not matched to a gene: 7. In germline, CDR1 is SGHTA, CDR2 FQGNSA. The CDR3 runs 15 residues. The CDR3 coding sequence is TGTGCCAGCAGCCACCGGGACAGGGGTCTCTATGGCTACACCTTC. This encodes CASSHRDRGLYGYTF. The full variable domain, with the rest looked up from reference TRBV7-2 and TRBJ1-2, is GAGVSQSPSNKVTEKGKDVELRCDPISGHTALYWYRQSLGQGLEFLIYFQGNSAPDKSGLPSDRFSAERTGGSVSTLTIQRTQQEDSAVYLCASSHRDRGLYGYTFGSGTRLTVV.

The genes are TRBV29-1 and TRBJ2-5, with 8 bases matching TRBD1. Germline V gene lookup returns CDR1 SQVTM and CDR2 ANQGSEA. J was trimmed by 4 bases and V by 7 bases; bases with no gene match: 17. The CDR3 runs 16 residues. The chain's CDR3 is CSAGGGRGLYGETQYF. In nucleotides, the CDR3 is TGCAGCGCAGGAGGAGGCAGGGGGCTTTACGGAGAGACCCAGTACTTC.

A few counts support this clone. This chain connects TRBV5-1 to TRBJ1-2, with 10 bases fitting TRBD1. Germline values: CDR1 SGHRS, CDR2 YFSETQ. V lost 0 bases to trimming and J lost 6 bases; unmatched junction nucleotides: 8. The CDR3 sequence is 16 residues long. The CDR3 loop is CASSLGMTGGFHGYTF. The CDR3 region has the DNA TGCGCCAGCAGCTTGGGAATGACAGGGGGCTTTCATGGCTACACCTTC.

This clone is a singleton in its sample. The J gene is TRBJ2-7, the V gene TRBV7-2, with 9 bases fitting TRBD2. From germline, CDR1 is SGHTA and CDR2 FQGNSA. With V trimmed by 4 bases and J by 4 bases, 11 bases remained unmatched. The CDR3 totals 16 residues. CDR3 sequence: CASSSVPGLASYEQYF. The CDR3 DNA sequence: TGTGCCAGCAGCTCGGTACCGGGACTAGCCAGTTACGAGCAGTACTTC.

The CDR3 nucleotides read TGTGCCAGCAGCTTACAGGTAGAGAACACTGAAGCTTTCTTT. Amino acid sequence: CASSLQVENTEAFF. The rearrangement joins TRBV7-9 to TRBJ1-1, with D unresolved. The V gene's germline CDR1 is SEHNR and CDR2 FQNEAQ (reference sequence). This CDR3 is built from 14 residues. V lost 2 bases and J 1 base, leaving 8 bases between the germline ends. The full variable domain, its missing parts supplied by reference TRBV7-9 and TRBJ1-1, is DTGVSQNPRHKITKRGQNVTFRCDPISEHNRLYWYRQTLGQGPEFLTYFQNEAQLEKSRLLSDRFSAERPKGSFSTLEIQRTEQGDSAMYLCASSLQVENTEAFFGQGTRLTVV.